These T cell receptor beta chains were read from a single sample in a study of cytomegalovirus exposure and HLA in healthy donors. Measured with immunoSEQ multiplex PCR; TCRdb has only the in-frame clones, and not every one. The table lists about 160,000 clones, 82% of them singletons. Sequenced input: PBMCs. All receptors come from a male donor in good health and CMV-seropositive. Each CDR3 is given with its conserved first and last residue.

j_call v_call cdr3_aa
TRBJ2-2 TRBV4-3 CASSQDSSLPGTGELFF
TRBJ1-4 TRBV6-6 CASKAREAPKEKLFF
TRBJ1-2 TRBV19 CASSMVTAGYTF
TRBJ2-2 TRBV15 CATSSPLVWGGGGELFF
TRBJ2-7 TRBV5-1 CASSITGGSEQYF
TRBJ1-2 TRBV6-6 CASTPRGGGYTF
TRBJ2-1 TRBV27 CASSPGTSGGPYNEQFF
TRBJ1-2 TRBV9 CASSGRDFNYGHTF
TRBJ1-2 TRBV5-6 CASSFAPIRGSYGYTF
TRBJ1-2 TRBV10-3 CAIRRQGDFQGYTF
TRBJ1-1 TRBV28 CASSLFKGVNTEAFF
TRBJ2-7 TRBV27 CASSLRVKGDEQYF
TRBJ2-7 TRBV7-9 CASSLPGVSSYEQYF
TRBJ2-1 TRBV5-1 CASSLTPGQGSDEQFF
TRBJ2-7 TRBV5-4 CASSFRQGRYEQYF
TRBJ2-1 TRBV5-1 CASSPWVAGGLYNEQFF
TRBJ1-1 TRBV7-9 CASSRTGVEEAFF
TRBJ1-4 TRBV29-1 CSAQNEKLFF
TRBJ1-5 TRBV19 CASRPDTGGNQPQHF
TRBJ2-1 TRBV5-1 CASGSGTSYNEQFF
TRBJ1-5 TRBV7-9 CASSLGARQPQHF
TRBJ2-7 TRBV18 CASSPPGQGLSYEQYF
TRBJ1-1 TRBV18 CASSRDRDNTEAFF
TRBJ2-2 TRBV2 CASIRTSGSNTGELFF
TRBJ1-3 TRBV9 CASSGLSQGGNTIYF
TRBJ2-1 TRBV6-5 CASIGWQGGSNEQFF
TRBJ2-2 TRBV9 CASSPSGTSGGADGELFF
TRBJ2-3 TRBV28 CASSLGGRDTQYF
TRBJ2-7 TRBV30 CAWGGTYEQYF
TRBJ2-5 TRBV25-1 CASRPNDRGQETQYF
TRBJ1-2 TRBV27 CASRSWDRGAMNYGYTF
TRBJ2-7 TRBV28 CASSSSGTAYEQYF
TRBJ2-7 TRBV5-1 CASSPLGASSNEQYF
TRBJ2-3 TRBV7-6 CASSTSGSLTDTQYF
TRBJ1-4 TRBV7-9 CASSYPSAGEKLFF
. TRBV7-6 CASSLRGGTYEQYF
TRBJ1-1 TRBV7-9 CASSLGGQNTEAFF
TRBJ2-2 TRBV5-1 CASSSRTGSTGELFF
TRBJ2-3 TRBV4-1 CASSQIKLDRSTDTQYF
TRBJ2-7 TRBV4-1 CASSQVRGSNYEQYF
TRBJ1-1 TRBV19 CASSDGTATEAFF
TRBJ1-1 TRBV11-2 CASSPRGQPNTEAFF
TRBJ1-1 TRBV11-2 CASSTRQGVTEAFF
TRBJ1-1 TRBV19 CASSTGTSNTEAFF
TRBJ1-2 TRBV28 CASSPLLANYGYTF
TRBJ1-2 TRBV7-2 CASSPRTGNHFF
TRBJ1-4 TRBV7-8 CASSPGGEKLFF
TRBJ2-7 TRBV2 CASSEEGGGYEQYF
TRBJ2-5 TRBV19 CASSMAGLETQYF
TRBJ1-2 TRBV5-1 CASSVGVREAGYTF